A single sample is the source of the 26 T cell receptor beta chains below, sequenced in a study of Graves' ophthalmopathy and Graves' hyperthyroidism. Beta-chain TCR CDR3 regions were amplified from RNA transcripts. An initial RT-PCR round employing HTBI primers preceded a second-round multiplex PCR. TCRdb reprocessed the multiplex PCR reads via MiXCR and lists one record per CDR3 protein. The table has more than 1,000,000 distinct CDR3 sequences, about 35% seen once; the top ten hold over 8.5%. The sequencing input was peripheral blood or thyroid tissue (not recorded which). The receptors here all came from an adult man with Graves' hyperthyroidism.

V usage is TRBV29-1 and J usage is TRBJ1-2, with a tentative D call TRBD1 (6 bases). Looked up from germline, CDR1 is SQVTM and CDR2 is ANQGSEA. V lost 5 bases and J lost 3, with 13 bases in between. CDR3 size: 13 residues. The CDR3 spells CSVFGRGDYGYTF. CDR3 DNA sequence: TGCAGCGTTTTTGGGAGGGGGGACTATGGCTACACCTTC.

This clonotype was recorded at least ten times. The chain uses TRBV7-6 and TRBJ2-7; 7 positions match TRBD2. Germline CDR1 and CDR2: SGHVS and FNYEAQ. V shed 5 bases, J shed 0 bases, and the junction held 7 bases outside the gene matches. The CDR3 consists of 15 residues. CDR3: CASSRERTSSYEQYF. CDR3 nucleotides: TGTGCCAGCAGCCGAGAGCGGACTAGCTCCTACGAGCAGTACTTC.

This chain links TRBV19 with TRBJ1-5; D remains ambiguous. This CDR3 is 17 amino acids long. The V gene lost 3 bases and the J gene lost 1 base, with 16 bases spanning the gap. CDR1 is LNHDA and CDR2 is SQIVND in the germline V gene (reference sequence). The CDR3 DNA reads TGTGCCAGTAGTATGGGCCGGACTAGCGGGAGCAATCAGCCCCAGCATTTT. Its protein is CASSMGRTSGSNQPQHF.

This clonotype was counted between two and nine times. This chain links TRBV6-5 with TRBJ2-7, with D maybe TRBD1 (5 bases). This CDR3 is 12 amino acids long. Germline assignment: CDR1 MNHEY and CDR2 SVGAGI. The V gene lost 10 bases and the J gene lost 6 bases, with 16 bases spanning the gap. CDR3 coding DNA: TGTGCCACCTCCAAGGGGCTGGGCGAGCAGTACTTC. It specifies CATSKGLGEQYF.

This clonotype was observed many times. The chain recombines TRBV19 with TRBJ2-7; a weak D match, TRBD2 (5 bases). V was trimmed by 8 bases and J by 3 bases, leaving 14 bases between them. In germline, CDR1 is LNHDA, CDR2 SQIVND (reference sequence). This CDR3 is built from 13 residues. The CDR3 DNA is TGTGCCAGTGGCGAGGAGGTAGGCTACGAGCAGTACTTC. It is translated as CASGEEVGYEQYF.

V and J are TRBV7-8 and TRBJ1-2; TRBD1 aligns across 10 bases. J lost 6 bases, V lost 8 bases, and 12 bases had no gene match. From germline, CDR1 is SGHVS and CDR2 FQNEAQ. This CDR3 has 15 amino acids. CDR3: CASSPRDRGLDGYTF. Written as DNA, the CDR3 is TGTGCCAGCTCACCCAGGGACAGGGGATTGGATGGCTACACCTTC.

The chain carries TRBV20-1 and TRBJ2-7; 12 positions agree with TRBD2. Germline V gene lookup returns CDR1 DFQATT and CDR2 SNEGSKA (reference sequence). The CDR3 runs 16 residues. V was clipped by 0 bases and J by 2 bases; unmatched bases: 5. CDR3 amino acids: CSAREGRLAGAYEQYF. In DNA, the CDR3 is TGCAGTGCTAGAGAAGGACGACTAGCGGGAGCCTACGAGCAGTACTTC.

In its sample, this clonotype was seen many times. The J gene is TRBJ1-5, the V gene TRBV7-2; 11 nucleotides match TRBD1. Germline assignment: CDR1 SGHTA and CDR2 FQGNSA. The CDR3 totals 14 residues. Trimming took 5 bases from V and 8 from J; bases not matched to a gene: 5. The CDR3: CASSPGQGAKPQHF. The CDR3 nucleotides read TGTGCCAGCAGCCCAGGACAGGGGGCTAAGCCCCAGCATTTT.

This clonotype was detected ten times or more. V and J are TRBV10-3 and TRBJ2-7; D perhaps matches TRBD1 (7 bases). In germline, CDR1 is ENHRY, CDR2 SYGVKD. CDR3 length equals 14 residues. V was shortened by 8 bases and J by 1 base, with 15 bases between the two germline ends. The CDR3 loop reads CAISGRGVSYEQYF. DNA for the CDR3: TGTGCCATCTCCGGCAGGGGGGTTTCCTACGAGCAGTACTTC.

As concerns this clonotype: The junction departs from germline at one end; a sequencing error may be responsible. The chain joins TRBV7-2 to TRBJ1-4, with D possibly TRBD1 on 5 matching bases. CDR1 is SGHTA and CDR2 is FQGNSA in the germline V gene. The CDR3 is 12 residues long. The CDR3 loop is CASSPRGADEGF. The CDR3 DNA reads TGTGCCAGCAGCCCACGAGGGGCAGACGAAGGTTTT.

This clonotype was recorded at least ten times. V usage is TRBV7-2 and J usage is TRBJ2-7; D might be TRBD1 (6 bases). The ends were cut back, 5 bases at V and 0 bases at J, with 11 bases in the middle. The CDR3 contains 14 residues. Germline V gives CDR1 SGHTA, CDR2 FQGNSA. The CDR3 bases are TGTGCCAGCAGCCGGGACACTACCTCCTACGAGCAGTACTTC. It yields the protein CASSRDTTSYEQYF.

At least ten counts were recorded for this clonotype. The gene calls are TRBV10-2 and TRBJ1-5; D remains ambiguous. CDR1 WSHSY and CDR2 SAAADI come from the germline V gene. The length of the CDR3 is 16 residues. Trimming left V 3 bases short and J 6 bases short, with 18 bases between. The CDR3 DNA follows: TGCGCCAGCAGTGAAGTGTTTTCTTTCTCGGGTCAGCCCCAGCATTTT. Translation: CASSEVFSFSGQPQHF.

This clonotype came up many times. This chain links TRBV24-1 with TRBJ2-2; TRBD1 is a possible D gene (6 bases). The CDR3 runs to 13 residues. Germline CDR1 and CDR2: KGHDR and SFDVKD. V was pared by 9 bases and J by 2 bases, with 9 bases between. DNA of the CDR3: TGTGCCACCGGGGGCCATAACACCGGGGAGCTGTTTTTT. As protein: CATGGHNTGELFF.

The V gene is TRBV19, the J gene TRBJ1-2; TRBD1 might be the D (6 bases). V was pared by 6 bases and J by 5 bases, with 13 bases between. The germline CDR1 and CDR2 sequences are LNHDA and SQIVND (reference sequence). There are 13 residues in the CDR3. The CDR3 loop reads CASRLQGYYGYTF. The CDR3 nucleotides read TGTGCCAGTAGATTACAGGGATATTATGGCTACACCTTC.

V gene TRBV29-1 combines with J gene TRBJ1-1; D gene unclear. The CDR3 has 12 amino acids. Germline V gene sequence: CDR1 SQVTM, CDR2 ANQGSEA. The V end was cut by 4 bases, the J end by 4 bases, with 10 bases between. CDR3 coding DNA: TGCAGCGTTGGGGGTATGGGCACTGAAGCTTTCTTT. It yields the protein CSVGGMGTEAFF.

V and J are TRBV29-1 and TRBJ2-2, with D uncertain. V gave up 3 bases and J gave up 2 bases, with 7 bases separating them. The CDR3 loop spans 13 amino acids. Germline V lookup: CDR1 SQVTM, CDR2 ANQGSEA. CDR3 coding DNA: TGCAGCGTTGACTCCCGAAACACCGGGGAGCTGTTTTTT. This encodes CSVDSRNTGELFF.

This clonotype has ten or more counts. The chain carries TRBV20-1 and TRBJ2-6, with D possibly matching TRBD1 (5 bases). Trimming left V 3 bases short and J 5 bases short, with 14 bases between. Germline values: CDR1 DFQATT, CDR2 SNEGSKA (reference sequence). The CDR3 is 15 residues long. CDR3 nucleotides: TGCAGTGCTAGGCCAGGGTCTCTGAGGGCCAACGTCCTGACTTTC. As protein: CSARPGSLRANVLTF.

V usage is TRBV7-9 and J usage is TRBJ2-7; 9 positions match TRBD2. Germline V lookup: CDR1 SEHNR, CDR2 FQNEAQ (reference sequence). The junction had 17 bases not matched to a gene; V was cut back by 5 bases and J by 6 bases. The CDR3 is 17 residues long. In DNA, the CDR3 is TGTGCCAGCAGCCAATTAGCGGGAGAGTTGTTATGGGGCGAGCAGTACTTC. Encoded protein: CASSQLAGELLWGEQYF.

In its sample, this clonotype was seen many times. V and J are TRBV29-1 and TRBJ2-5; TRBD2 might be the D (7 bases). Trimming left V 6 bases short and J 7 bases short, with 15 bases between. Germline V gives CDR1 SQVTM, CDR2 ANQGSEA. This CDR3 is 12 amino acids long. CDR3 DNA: TGCAGCGTGGACTACAGGGAGGGGACCCAGTACTTC. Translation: CSVDYREGTQYF.

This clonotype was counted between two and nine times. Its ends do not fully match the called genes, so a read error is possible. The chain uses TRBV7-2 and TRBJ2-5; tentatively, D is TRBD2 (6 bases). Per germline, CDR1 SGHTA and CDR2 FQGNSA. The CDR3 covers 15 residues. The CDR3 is CASSQRVGGKETQYF. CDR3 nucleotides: TGCGCCAGCAGCCAAAGAGTGGGGGGTAAAGAGACCCAGTACTTC.

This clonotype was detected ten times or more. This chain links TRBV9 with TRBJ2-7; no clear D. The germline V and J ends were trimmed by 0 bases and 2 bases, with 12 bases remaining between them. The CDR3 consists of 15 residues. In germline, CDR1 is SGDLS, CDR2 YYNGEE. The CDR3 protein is CASSVGTAGAYEQYF. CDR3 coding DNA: TGTGCCAGCAGCGTAGGAACAGCCGGAGCCTACGAGCAGTACTTC.

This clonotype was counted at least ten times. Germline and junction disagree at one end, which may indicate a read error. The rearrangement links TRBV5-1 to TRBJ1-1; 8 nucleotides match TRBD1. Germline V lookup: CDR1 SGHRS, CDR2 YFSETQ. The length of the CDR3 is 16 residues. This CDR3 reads CASRLAGGRPNTEAFF. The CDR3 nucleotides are TGCGCCAGCAGGTTGGCAGGGGGCCGGCCGAACACTGAAGCTTTCTTT.

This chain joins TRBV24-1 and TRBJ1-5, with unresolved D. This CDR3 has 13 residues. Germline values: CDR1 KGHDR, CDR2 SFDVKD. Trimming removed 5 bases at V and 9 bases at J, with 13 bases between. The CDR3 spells CATSAHPEGPQHF. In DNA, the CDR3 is TGTGCCACCAGTGCCCACCCTGAGGGGCCCCAGCATTTT.

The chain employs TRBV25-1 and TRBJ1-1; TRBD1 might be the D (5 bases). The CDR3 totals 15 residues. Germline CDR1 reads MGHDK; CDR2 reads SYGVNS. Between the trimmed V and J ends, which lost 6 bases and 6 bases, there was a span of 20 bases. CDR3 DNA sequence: TGTGCCAGCAGCCGATGGAAGCAGGGCCGAGCTGAAGCTTTCTTT. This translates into CASSRWKQGRAEAFF.

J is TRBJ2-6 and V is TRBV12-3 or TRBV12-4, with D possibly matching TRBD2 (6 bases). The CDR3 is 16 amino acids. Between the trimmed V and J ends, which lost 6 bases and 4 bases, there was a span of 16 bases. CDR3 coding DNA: TGTGCCAGCAGCCCCCGGGGACTGGGAGGGGCCAACGTCCTGACTTTC. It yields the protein CASSPRGLGGANVLTF.

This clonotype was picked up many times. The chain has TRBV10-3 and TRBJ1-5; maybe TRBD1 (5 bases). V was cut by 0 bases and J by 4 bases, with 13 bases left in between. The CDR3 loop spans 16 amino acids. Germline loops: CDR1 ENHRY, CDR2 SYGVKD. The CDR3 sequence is CAISESGLEGNQPQHF. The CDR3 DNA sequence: TGTGCCATCAGTGAGTCAGGACTTGAGGGGAATCAGCCCCAGCATTTT.